Listed below are T cell receptor beta chains from one sample, sequenced in a study of early T cells in non-severe SARS-CoV-2 infection. TCRdb re-called the 5' RACE reads with MiXCR, one entry per CDR3 protein. This sample has 45,000 to 60,000 distinct CDR3 sequences, with roughly 9% found just once. Sequences were derived from whole blood, sampled at baseline. Receptors were obtained from an adult who was a healthcare worker with PCR-confirmed SARS-CoV-2 infection or an uninfected control (not recorded which). The CDR3 runs from the conserved cysteine through the conserved F or W. The order of the fields is V gene, D gene, clone size, J gene, CDR3 DNA, CDR3 protein. D genes are given only for firm matches. Size tells how often a clone was seen (once, few, many) or the class of an expanded clone, and some rows leave it out.

TRBV3-1,.,.,TRBJ1-3,TGTGCCAGCAGCCACCTAACTGGTGGCTCGGGAAACACCATATATTTT,CASSHLTGGSGNTIYF
TRBV4-1,TRBD2,few,TRBJ2-1,TGCGCCAGCAGCCACGATCTAGCGGGTCCCCAGCAGTTCTTC,CASSHDLAGPQQFF
TRBV11-2,.,.,TRBJ2-5,TGTGCCAGCAGCTTGCAGGACACCCGCCAAGAGACCCAGTACTTC,CASSLQDTRQETQYF
TRBV6-6,TRBD1,few,TRBJ1-2,TGTGCCAGCAGTGACAGGGGCGAGGGCTACACCTTC,CASSDRGEGYTF
TRBV7-9,.,.,TRBJ1-4,TGTGCCAGCAGCCCCCATGGGGAAACTAATGAAAAACTGTTTTTT,CASSPHGETNEKLFF
TRBV20-1,.,.,TRBJ1-6,TGCAGTGCCCTCAGAGAGGGAAGCTCCTATAATTCACCCCTCCACTTT,CSALREGSSYNSPLHF
TRBV11-2,.,few,TRBJ2-1,TGTGCCAGCAGCTTAGTCGGGGACTTCAACTACAATGAGCAGTTCTTC,CASSLVGDFNYNEQFF
TRBV20-1,TRBD2,few,TRBJ2-7,TGCAGTGCTAGAGGTCTAGCGGGAGGGCCCCACGAGCAGTACTTC,CSARGLAGGPHEQYF
TRBV11-2,.,many,TRBJ2-7,TGTGCCAGCAGCTTAGAGGGTGGCTCCTACGAAGGCTACGAGCAGTACTTC,CASSLEGGSYEGYEQYF
TRBV18,TRBD1,few,TRBJ2-4,TGTGCCAGCTCACTCGGGACAGGAAACATTCAGTACTTC,CASSLGTGNIQYF
TRBV18,.,many,TRBJ2-6,TGTGCCAGCTTTCCCCGTAAGAGCTCTGGGGCCAACGTCCTGACTTTC,CASFPRKSSGANVLTF
TRBV6-4,.,few,TRBJ2-2,TGTGCCAGCGCCCTGACAGACACCGGGGAGCTGTTTTTT,CASALTDTGELFF
TRBV6-2/TRBV6-3,.,few,TRBJ2-5,TGTGCCAGCAGTTCCCCCGGAGTAGGGGTGGCGGAGACCCAGTACTTC,CASSSPGVGVAETQYF
TRBV27,.,few,TRBJ2-3,TGTGCCAGCAGTTTATACCACACAGATACGCAGTATTTT,CASSLYHTDTQYF
TRBV11-2,.,many,TRBJ2-2,TGTGCCAGCAGCTACGGGTCGAATGCGAACACCGGGGAGCTGTTTTTT,CASSYGSNANTGELFF
TRBV20-1,TRBD1,once,TRBJ1-5,TGCAGTGCTAGGTTTGGGACAGGGGGCAATCAGCCCCAGCATTTT,CSARFGTGGNQPQHF
TRBV24-1,.,.,TRBJ2-5,TGTGCCACCGGGCAAGTCGAGGGAGAGACCCAGTACTTC,CATGQVEGETQYF
TRBV15,TRBD1,many,TRBJ1-1,TGTGCCACCAGCAGAGATCAGGGGGCTTTAACTGAAGCTTTCTTT,CATSRDQGALTEAFF
TRBV20-1,.,many,TRBJ1-5,TGCAGTGCCGTCGACCCGAGTAGCAATCAGCCCCAGCATTTT,CSAVDPSSNQPQHF
TRBV12-5,.,many,TRBJ1-1,TGTGCTGCCGTCGAGGACACTGAAGCTTTCTTT,CAAVEDTEAFF
TRBV3-1,TRBD1,few,TRBJ2-6,TGTGCCAGCAGCCTCGGACAGGGTAGCGTCCTGACTTTC,CASSLGQGSVLTF
TRBV5-1,TRBD1,few,TRBJ2-7,TGCGCCAGCAGCTCCTACCCACGACAGGGCTACGAGCAGTACTTC,CASSSYPRQGYEQYF
TRBV18,.,.,TRBJ1-1,TGTGCCAGCTCACCAATAACAGGGCAGGAAGCTTTCTTT,CASSPITGQEAFF
TRBV30,TRBD1,few,TRBJ1-1,TGTGCCTGGACCCGACAGGGGATGGATAGCACTGAAGCTTTCTTT,CAWTRQGMDSTEAFF
TRBV4-1,.,many,TRBJ2-2,TGCGCCAGCTCTCGTTGGCCGGTTGGGGGGCCGAACACCGGGGAGCTGTTTTTT,CASSRWPVGGPNTGELFF
TRBV6-6,.,.,TRBJ2-3,TGTGCCAGCAGCCCCGGGCTCCAGAGTCAGTATTTT,CASSPGLQSQYF
TRBV18,TRBD2,.,TRBJ2-3,TGTGCCAGCTCACCGGGACTAGCCCTCCCCGCCAATACGCAGTATTTT,CASSPGLALPANTQYF
TRBV12-3/TRBV12-4,.,few,TRBJ2-2,TGTGCCAGCAGTTTAGGAAGAACCGGGGAGCTGTTTTTT,CASSLGRTGELFF
TRBV6-1,.,many,TRBJ1-5,TGTGCCAGCACCGAAGGTTATATGGGCAATCAGCCCCAGCATTTT,CASTEGYMGNQPQHF
TRBV7-9,.,many,TRBJ2-5,TGTGCCAGCAGCTCCGCGTGGGGGGACCAAGAGACCCAGTACTTC,CASSSAWGDQETQYF
TRBV18,.,.,TRBJ2-2,TGTGCCAGCTCACTAGCCGGGGAGCTGTTTTTT,CASSLAGELFF